This T cell receptor beta chain was obtained from a study of blood T cell repertoires in COVID-19. The overall study: Italy, Spain and the United States were the sources of the convalescent and acute COVID-19 samples. PBMCs, B-cell-depleted T cells, or T cells were the source of the cDNA or gDNA that made up the material.

As processed by the authors: Reference gene primer amplification gave estimated nucleated cell counts. Repertoires were generated with immunoSEQ multiplex PCR, while TCRdb's copy carries only in-frame clones and drops some. The V and J calls and clone size come from that table; D and trimming were worked out from the DNA. Of 200,000 to 300,000 clones in the sample, approximately 86% were seen once. Germline assignment: CDR1 SGHDT and CDR2 YYEEEE. V was trimmed by 4 bases and J by 3 bases, leaving 11 bases between them. CDR3 length: 13 residues. Sequencing used peripheral blood. The chain has TRBV5-6 and TRBJ2-7, with D tentatively TRBD1 (6 bases). This receptor was identified in a woman aged 70-85 years with active or convalescent COVID-19. For the CDR3, the DNA is TGTGCCAGCAGCCAAGGACAGCGCTACGAGCAGTACTTC. Translated, it gives CASSQGQRYEQYF.